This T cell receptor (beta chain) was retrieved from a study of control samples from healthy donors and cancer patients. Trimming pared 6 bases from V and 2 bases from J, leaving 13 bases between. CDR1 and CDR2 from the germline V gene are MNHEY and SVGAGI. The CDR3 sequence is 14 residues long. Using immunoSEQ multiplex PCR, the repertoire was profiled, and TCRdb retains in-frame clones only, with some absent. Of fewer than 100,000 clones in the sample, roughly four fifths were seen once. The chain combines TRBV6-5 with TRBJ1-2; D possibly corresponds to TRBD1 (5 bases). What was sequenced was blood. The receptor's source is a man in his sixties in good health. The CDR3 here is CASSPSWGNYGYTF. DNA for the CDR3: TGTGCCAGCAGCCCCAGTTGGGGGAACTATGGCTACACCTTC.